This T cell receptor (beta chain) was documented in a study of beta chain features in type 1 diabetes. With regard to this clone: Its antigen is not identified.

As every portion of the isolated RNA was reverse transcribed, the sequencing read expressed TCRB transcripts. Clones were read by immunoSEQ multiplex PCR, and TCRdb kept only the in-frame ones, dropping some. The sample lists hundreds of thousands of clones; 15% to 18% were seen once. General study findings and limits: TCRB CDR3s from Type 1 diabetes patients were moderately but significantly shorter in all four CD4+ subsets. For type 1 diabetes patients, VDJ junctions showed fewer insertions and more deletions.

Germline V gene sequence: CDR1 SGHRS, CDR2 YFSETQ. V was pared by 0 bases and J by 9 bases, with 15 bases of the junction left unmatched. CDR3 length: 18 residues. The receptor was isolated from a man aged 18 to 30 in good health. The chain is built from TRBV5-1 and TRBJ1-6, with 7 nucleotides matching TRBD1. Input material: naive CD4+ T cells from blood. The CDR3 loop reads CASSLEFQGGSVISPLHF. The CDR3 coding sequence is TGCGCCAGCAGCTTGGAATTTCAGGGGGGGAGCGTGATTTCACCCCTCCACTTT.